The sequence of this T cell receptor beta chain was determined in a study of molecular identifiers for immune sequencing clone quantification. TCRdb analysed the PCR reads with MiXCR anew, one entry per CDR3 protein. The table records about 640,000 distinct CDR3 sequences, just under 20% of them present only once. The CDR3 has 15 residues. Trimming removed 0 bases at V and 0 bases at J, with 9 bases between. CDR1 is LGHNA and CDR2 is YSLEER in the germline V gene. This clonotype was counted ten times or more. The TCR sequence derives from a human donor in good health. Some libraries in this study had Jurkat cell RNA spiked in. V and J are TRBV4-3 and TRBJ2-7; D perhaps matches TRBD2 (6 bases). The specimen sequenced was naive CD8+ T cells from blood, with Jurkat cell RNA spiked in. Subset reported: FACS-sorted CD8+CD4-CCR7+CD45RA+ naive T cells. CDR3 bases: TGCGCCAGCAGCCAAGATTTGGAGGGCTCCTACGAGCAGTACTTC. The encoded protein is CASSQDLEGSYEQYF.